The rows below give T cell receptor beta chains drawn from one sample of a study of early T cells in non-severe SARS-CoV-2 infection. TCRdb used MiXCR to reprocess the 5' RACE reads, holding one entry per CDR3 protein. The repertoire consists of 70,000 or so distinct CDR3 sequences, with approximately 14% occurring once and the leading ten covering 11% to 15%. Source material: whole blood. The origin of the receptors is an adult who was a healthcare worker with PCR-confirmed SARS-CoV-2 infection or an uninfected control (not recorded which). Both conserved end residues are part of each CDR3. D genes are given only for firm matches. Part of the rows lack a size; the others show once, few, many or a class for expanded clones.

abundance: -; v_gene: TRBV6-2/TRBV6-3; d_gene: TRBD2; j_gene: TRBJ2-1; CDR3nt: TGTGCCAGCGGAGGACTAGCGGGGAGTAGGGATGAGCAGTTCTTC; CDR3aa: CASGGLAGSRDEQFF
abundance: few; v_gene: TRBV3-1; d_gene: -; j_gene: TRBJ2-3; CDR3nt: TGTGCCAGCAGCCGACTCAACACAGATACGCAGTATTTT; CDR3aa: CASSRLNTDTQYF
abundance: few; v_gene: TRBV18; d_gene: TRBD1; j_gene: TRBJ1-5; CDR3nt: TGTGCCAGCTCCATGGACAGGGACTTAGTCAATCAGCCCCAGCATTTT; CDR3aa: CASSMDRDLVNQPQHF
abundance: few; v_gene: TRBV7-6; d_gene: -; j_gene: TRBJ2-5; CDR3nt: TGTGCCGGGGGGGACAGTAACTCGGTGGAGACCCAGTACTTC; CDR3aa: CAGGDSNSVETQYF
abundance: many; v_gene: TRBV29-1; d_gene: -; j_gene: TRBJ2-2; CDR3nt: TGCAGCGTTGGTCCAAGGGGCGTCACCGGGGAGCTGTTTTTT; CDR3aa: CSVGPRGVTGELFF
abundance: many; v_gene: TRBV12-3/TRBV12-4; d_gene: TRBD1; j_gene: TRBJ2-7; CDR3nt: TGTGCCAGCAGTTATTCCGGGACAGGGAGCGAGCAGTACTTC; CDR3aa: CASSYSGTGSEQYF
abundance: many; v_gene: TRBV6-1; d_gene: -; j_gene: TRBJ2-1; CDR3nt: TGTGCCAGCAGTGACTATGCGGGGGCGAACAATGAGCAGTTCTTC; CDR3aa: CASSDYAGANNEQFF
abundance: -; v_gene: TRBV29-1; d_gene: -; j_gene: TRBJ2-3; CDR3nt: TGCAGCGTAGGTGGGGGGTCGCAGTATTTT; CDR3aa: CSVGGGSQYF
abundance: -; v_gene: TRBV6-6; d_gene: TRBD1; j_gene: TRBJ1-5; CDR3nt: TGTGCCAGCAGTGTGACAGGGAGGAATCAGCCCCAGCATTTT; CDR3aa: CASSVTGRNQPQHF
abundance: few; v_gene: TRBV29-1; d_gene: TRBD2; j_gene: TRBJ2-2; CDR3nt: TGCAGCGTTGCGGGAGGGAGTGGAGCCGGGGAGCTGTTTTTT; CDR3aa: CSVAGGSGAGELFF
abundance: -; v_gene: TRBV12-3/TRBV12-4; d_gene: -; j_gene: TRBJ1-6; CDR3nt: TGTGCCAGCAGGTTACAGGGTGATAATTCACCCCTCCACTTT; CDR3aa: CASRLQGDNSPLHF
abundance: many; v_gene: TRBV4-1; d_gene: TRBD2; j_gene: TRBJ2-1; CDR3nt: TGCGCCAGCAGCCAAGAAAGACTAGCGGGGGGAAATGAGCAGTTCTTC; CDR3aa: CASSQERLAGGNEQFF
abundance: few; v_gene: TRBV11-2; d_gene: -; j_gene: TRBJ2-3; CDR3nt: TGTGCCAGTAGCCTATCGGGGAGGAGCACAGATACGCAGTATTTT; CDR3aa: CASSLSGRSTDTQYF
abundance: many; v_gene: TRBV10-3; d_gene: TRBD1; j_gene: TRBJ2-1; CDR3nt: TGTGCCATCGCCGGGACAGGGTCCGATGAGCAGTTCTTC; CDR3aa: CAIAGTGSDEQFF
abundance: many; v_gene: TRBV9; d_gene: -; j_gene: TRBJ1-1; CDR3nt: TGTGCCAGCAGCCCACGGCCCGAGAACACTGAAGCTTTCTTT; CDR3aa: CASSPRPENTEAFF
abundance: many; v_gene: TRBV2; d_gene: TRBD1; j_gene: TRBJ2-2; CDR3nt: TGTGCCAGCACCTGGGACAGGGGGAACACCGGGGAGCTGTTTTTT; CDR3aa: CASTWDRGNTGELFF
abundance: few; v_gene: TRBV28; d_gene: TRBD1; j_gene: TRBJ1-6; CDR3nt: TGTGCCAGCAGGCGACAGGGGGCGCGGAATTCACCCCTCCACTTT; CDR3aa: CASRRQGARNSPLHF
abundance: -; v_gene: TRBV5-1; d_gene: -; j_gene: TRBJ1-2; CDR3nt: TGCGCCAGCAGCCAAGACTCGGACGCTACCTCTGGCTACACCTTC; CDR3aa: CASSQDSDATSGYTF
abundance: many; v_gene: TRBV29-1; d_gene: -; j_gene: TRBJ2-1; CDR3nt: TGCAGCGTTGGAACATACAATGAGCAGTTCTTC; CDR3aa: CSVGTYNEQFF
abundance: many; v_gene: TRBV12-3/TRBV12-4; d_gene: TRBD1; j_gene: TRBJ1-5; CDR3nt: TGTGCCAGCAGTTGGACAGGGTATCAGCCCCAGCATTTT; CDR3aa: CASSWTGYQPQHF
abundance: -; v_gene: TRBV3-1; d_gene: TRBD2; j_gene: TRBJ2-1; CDR3nt: TGTGCCAGCAGCCAAGATCCGCCGGGACTAACCCCGTTTCTATTCTTC; CDR3aa: CASSQDPPGLTPFLFF
abundance: many; v_gene: TRBV6-5; d_gene: -; j_gene: TRBJ2-7; CDR3nt: TGTGCCAGCAGCTCACGCTACGAGCAGTACTTC; CDR3aa: CASSSRYEQYF
abundance: few; v_gene: TRBV12-3/TRBV12-4; d_gene: TRBD1; j_gene: TRBJ1-1; CDR3nt: TGTGCCAGCAGTCCAGCCCAGGGGGGCGTGAACACTGAAGCTTTCTTT; CDR3aa: CASSPAQGGVNTEAFF
abundance: few; v_gene: TRBV9; d_gene: -; j_gene: TRBJ2-7; CDR3nt: TGTGCCAGCGGGCGCTCCTACGAGCAGTACTTC; CDR3aa: CASGRSYEQYF
abundance: -; v_gene: TRBV7-9; d_gene: -; j_gene: TRBJ1-2; CDR3nt: TGTGCCAGCAGCTTAGGTGTCCAGGGACCCACCTTC; CDR3aa: CASSLGVQGPTF
abundance: few; v_gene: TRBV5-1; d_gene: -; j_gene: TRBJ1-6; CDR3nt: TGCGCCAGCAGCCCGGGAGGAGGGGAGAGTTCACCCCTCCACTTT; CDR3aa: CASSPGGGESSPLHF
abundance: many; v_gene: TRBV5-1; d_gene: -; j_gene: TRBJ2-2; CDR3nt: TGCGCCAGCAGCCCTCACAGGTTAACCAACACCGGGGAGCTGTTTTTT; CDR3aa: CASSPHRLTNTGELFF
abundance: few; v_gene: TRBV2; d_gene: -; j_gene: TRBJ1-1; CDR3nt: TGTGCCAGCCGACTTGGGAGGAATATGAACACTGAAGCTTTCTTT; CDR3aa: CASRLGRNMNTEAFF
abundance: -; v_gene: TRBV11-2; d_gene: -; j_gene: TRBJ1-4; CDR3nt: TGTGCCAGCAGCCATAGGGGGGACGGAGAAAAACTGTTTTTT; CDR3aa: CASSHRGDGEKLFF
abundance: -; v_gene: TRBV29-1; d_gene: -; j_gene: TRBJ1-2; CDR3nt: TGCAGCGTCGTGGGGGGAGACTATGGCTACACCTTC; CDR3aa: CSVVGGDYGYTF
abundance: few; v_gene: TRBV29-1; d_gene: TRBD2; j_gene: TRBJ2-7; CDR3nt: TGCAGCGTTGATTTGTCAGCGGGGAACGAGCAGTACTTC; CDR3aa: CSVDLSAGNEQYF
abundance: -; v_gene: TRBV29-1; d_gene: -; j_gene: TRBJ2-3; CDR3nt: TGCAGTGAGAATAGGGTCCCAGATACGCAGTATTTT; CDR3aa: CSENRVPDTQYF
abundance: many; v_gene: TRBV6-1; d_gene: TRBD1; j_gene: TRBJ1-5; CDR3nt: TGTGCCAGCAGTGAGGACAGGGTTAGGCAGCCCCAGCATTTT; CDR3aa: CASSEDRVRQPQHF
abundance: many; v_gene: TRBV29-1; d_gene: TRBD1; j_gene: TRBJ1-5; CDR3nt: TGCAGCGTTGAAGTCACAGGGGAGAGCAATCAGCCCCAGCATTTT; CDR3aa: CSVEVTGESNQPQHF
abundance: -; v_gene: TRBV3-1; d_gene: -; j_gene: TRBJ2-1; CDR3nt: TGTGCCAGCAGCCAGCCGGGACTGGAATACAATGAGCAGTTCTTC; CDR3aa: CASSQPGLEYNEQFF
abundance: many; v_gene: TRBV6-5; d_gene: -; j_gene: TRBJ1-6; CDR3nt: TGTGCCAGCAGGCAGGGGCTCAATTCACCCCTCCACTTT; CDR3aa: CASRQGLNSPLHF
abundance: many; v_gene: TRBV4-2; d_gene: -; j_gene: TRBJ2-2; CDR3nt: TGTGCCAGCAGCCAAGATATACGGGGGTGGAACACCGGGGAGCTGTTTTTT; CDR3aa: CASSQDIRGWNTGELFF
abundance: -; v_gene: TRBV5-1; d_gene: -; j_gene: TRBJ2-1; CDR3nt: TGCGCCAGCAGCTACCGAGCATCCTACAATGAGCAGTTCTTC; CDR3aa: CASSYRASYNEQFF
abundance: -; v_gene: TRBV28; d_gene: TRBD2; j_gene: TRBJ2-1; CDR3nt: TGTGCCAGCAGTTCCTCTAGCGGGGGGAGATATGAGCAGTTCTTC; CDR3aa: CASSSSSGGRYEQFF
abundance: -; v_gene: TRBV4-3; d_gene: TRBD2; j_gene: TRBJ2-3; CDR3nt: TGCGCCAGCAGCCAAGAAGGGCTAGCGGGGGGCCTCAGCACAGATACGCAGTATTTT; CDR3aa: CASSQEGLAGGLSTDTQYF
abundance: many; v_gene: TRBV2; d_gene: -; j_gene: TRBJ1-2; CDR3nt: TGTGCCAGCAGTGTGATTACTAACTATGGCTACACCTTC; CDR3aa: CASSVITNYGYTF
abundance: -; v_gene: TRBV29-1; d_gene: -; j_gene: TRBJ1-1; CDR3nt: TGCAGCGTTGATGGGGGGCAAGCTTTCTTT; CDR3aa: CSVDGGQAFF